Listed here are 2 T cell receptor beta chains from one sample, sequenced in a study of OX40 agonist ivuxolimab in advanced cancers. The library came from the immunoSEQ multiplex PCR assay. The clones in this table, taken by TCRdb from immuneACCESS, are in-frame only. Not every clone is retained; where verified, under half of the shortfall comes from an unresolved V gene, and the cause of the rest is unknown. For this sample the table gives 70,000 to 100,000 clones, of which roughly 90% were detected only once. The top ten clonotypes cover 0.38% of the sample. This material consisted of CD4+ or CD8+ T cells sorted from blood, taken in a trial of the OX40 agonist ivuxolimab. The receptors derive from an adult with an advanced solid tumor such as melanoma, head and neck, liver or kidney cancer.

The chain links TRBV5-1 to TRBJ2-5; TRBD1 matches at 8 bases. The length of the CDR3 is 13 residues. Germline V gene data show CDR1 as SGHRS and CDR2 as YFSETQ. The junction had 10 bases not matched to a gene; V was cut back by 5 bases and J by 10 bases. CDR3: CASRETGEGGQYF. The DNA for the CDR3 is TGCGCCAGCAGAGAGACAGGGGAAGGAGGCCAGTACTTC.

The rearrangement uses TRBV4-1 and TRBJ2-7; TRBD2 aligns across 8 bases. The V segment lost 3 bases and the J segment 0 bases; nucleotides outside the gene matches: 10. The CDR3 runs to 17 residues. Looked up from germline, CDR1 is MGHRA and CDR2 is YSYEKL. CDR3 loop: CASSQRASGTSSYEQYF. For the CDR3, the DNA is TGCGCCAGCAGCCAGAGGGCCAGTGGGACTAGCTCCTACGAGCAGTACTTC.